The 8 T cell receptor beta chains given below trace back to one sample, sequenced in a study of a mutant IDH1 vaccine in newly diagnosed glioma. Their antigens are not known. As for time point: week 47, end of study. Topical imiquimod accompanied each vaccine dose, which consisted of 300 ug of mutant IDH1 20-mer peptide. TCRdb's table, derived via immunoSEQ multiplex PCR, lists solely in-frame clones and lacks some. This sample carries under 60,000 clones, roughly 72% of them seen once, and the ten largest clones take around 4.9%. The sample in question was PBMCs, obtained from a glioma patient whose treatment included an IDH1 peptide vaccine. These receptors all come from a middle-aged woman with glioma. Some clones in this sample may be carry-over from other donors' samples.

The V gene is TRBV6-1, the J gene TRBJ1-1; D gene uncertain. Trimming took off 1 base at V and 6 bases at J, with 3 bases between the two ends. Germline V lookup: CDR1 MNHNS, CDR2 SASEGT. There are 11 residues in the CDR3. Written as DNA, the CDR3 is TGTGCCAGCAGTGAAGGGTCTGAAGCTTTCTTT. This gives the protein CASSEGSEAFF.

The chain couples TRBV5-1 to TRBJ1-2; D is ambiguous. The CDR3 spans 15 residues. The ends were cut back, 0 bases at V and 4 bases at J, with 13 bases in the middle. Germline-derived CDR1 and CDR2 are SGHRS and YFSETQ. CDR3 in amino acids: CASSLAAGGSYGYTF. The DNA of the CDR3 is TGCGCCAGCAGCTTGGCGGCAGGAGGGAGCTATGGCTACACCTTC.

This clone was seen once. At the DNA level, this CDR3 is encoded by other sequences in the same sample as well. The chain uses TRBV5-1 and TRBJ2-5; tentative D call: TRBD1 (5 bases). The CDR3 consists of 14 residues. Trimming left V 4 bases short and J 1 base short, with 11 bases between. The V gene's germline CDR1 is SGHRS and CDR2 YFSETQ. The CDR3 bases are TGCGCCAGCAGCCTAGGACAAGTCCAAGAGACCCAGTACTTC. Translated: CASSLGQVQETQYF.

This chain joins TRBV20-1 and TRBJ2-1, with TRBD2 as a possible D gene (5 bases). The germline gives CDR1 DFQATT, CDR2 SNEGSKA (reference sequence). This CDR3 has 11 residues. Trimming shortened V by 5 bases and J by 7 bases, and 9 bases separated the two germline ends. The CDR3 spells CSAASRNEQFF. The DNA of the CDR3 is TGCAGTGCTGCTAGCAGGAATGAGCAGTTCTTC.

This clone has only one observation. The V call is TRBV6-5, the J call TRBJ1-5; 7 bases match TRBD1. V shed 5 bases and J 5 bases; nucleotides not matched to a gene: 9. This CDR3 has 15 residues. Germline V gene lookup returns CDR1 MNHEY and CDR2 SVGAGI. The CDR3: CASSPDDRAYQPQHF. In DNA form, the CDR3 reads TGTGCCAGCAGTCCGGACGACAGGGCTTATCAGCCCCAGCATTTT.

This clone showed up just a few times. The CDR3 DNA follows: TGTGCCAGCAGTTACTCGAGCGGGGTTGGATATGGCTACACCTTC. Encoded protein: CASSYSSGVGYGYTF. V usage is TRBV6-5 and J usage is TRBJ1-2; D unresolved. The CDR3 loop spans 15 amino acids. Germline assignment: CDR1 MNHEY and CDR2 SVGAGI. The germline V and J ends were trimmed by 0 bases and 5 bases, with 13 bases remaining between them.

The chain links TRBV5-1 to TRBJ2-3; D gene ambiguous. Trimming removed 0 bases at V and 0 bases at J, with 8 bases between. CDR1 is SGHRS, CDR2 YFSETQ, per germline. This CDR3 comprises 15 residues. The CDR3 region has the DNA TGCGCCAGCAGCTTGGTGGGGATGAGCACAGATACGCAGTATTTT. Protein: CASSLVGMSTDTQYF.

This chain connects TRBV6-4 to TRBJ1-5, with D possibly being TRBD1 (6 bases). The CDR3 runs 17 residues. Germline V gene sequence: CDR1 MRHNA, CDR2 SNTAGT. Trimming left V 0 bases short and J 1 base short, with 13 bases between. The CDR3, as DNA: TGTGCCAGCAGTGACTCCAGACCCGACAGGAGCAATCAGCCCCAGCATTTT. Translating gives CASSDSRPDRSNQPQHF.